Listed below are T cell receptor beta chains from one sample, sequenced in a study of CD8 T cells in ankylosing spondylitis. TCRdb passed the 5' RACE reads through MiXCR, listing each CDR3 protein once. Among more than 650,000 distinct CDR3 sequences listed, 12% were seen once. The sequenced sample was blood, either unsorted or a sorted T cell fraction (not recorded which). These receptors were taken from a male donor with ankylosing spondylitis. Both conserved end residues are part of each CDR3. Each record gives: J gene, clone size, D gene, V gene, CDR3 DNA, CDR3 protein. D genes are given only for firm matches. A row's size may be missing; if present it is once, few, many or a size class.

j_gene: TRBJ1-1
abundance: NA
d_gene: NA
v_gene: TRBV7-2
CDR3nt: TGTGCCAGCAGCACCTGGACCGGGAACACTGAAGCTTTCTTT
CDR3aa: CASSTWTGNTEAFF

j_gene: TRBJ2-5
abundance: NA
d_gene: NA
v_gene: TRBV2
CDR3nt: TGTGCCAGCAGTGAAAGCTCCCCCGGTTGGGAGACCCAGTACTTC
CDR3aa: CASSESSPGWETQYF

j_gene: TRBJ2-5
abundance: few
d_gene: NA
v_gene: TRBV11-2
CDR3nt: TGTGCCAGCAGCTTAGAGGTGACAGCCGAGACCCAGTACTTC
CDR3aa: CASSLEVTAETQYF

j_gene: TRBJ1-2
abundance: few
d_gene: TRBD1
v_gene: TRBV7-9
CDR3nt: TGTGCCAGCAGCTCCGCGGACAGGGATATCGGTGGCTACACCTTC
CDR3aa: CASSSADRDIGGYTF

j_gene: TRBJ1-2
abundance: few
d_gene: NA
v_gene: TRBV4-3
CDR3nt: TGCGCCAGCAGCCAAGAACTCAGGACATATGGCTACACCTTC
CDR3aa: CASSQELRTYGYTF

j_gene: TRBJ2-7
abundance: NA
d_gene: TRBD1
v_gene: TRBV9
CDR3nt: TGTGCCAGCAGCGTTGGGACAGGAACCCTCTACGAGCAGTACTTC
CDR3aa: CASSVGTGTLYEQYF

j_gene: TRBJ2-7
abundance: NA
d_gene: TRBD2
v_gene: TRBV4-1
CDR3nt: TGCGCCAGCAGCCAGGGCCTCAGACTAGCGGGAGGATATTACGAGCAGTACTTC
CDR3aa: CASSQGLRLAGGYYEQYF

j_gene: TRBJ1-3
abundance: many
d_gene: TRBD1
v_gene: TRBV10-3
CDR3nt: TGTGCCACCACGACAGGGACTTACTCTGGAAACACCATATATTTT
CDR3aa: CATTTGTYSGNTIYF

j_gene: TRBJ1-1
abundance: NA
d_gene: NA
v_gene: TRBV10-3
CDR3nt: TGTGCCGCCGGGGAAGCCCGGGGGAGTGAAGCTTTCTTT
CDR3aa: CAAGEARGSEAFF

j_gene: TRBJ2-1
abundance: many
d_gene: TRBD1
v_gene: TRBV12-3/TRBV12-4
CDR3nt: TGTGCCAGCAAGAGGACAGGGACCCTCAATGAGCAGTTCTTC
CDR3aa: CASKRTGTLNEQFF

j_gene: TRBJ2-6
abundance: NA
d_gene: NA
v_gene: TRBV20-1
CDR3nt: TGCAGTGCTAACTCACAGGGCGAGGCTGGGGCCAACGTCCTGACTTTC
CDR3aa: CSANSQGEAGANVLTF

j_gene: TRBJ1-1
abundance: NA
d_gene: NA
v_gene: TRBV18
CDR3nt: TGTGCCAGCTCACCACAACGTTTGGCAGAAAATGAAGCTTTCTTT
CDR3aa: CASSPQRLAENEAFF

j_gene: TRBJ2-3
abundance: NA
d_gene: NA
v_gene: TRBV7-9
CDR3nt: TGTGCCAGCAGCTTAGATCAGGTCCGTGGGGATACGCAGTATTTT
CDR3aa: CASSLDQVRGDTQYF

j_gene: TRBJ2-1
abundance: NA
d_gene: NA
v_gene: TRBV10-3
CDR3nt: TGTGCCATCAGTGCAACCGGGACATCTTACAATGAGCAGTTCTTC
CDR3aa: CAISATGTSYNEQFF

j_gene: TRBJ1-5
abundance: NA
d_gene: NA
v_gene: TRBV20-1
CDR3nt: TGCAGTGCTAGACGACAGTCTGCATATAGCAATCAGCCCCAGCATTTT
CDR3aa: CSARRQSAYSNQPQHF

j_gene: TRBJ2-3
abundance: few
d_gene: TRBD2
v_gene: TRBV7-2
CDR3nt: TGTGCCAGCAGCTTAGTGGGGACTAGCGGGGGGACGCAGTATTTT
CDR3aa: CASSLVGTSGGTQYF

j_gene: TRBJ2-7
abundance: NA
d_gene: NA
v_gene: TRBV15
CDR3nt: TGTGCCACCAGCAGAGACAGGGCGAACTACGAGCAGTACTTC
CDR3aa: CATSRDRANYEQYF

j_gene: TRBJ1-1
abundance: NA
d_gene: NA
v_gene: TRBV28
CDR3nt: TGTGCCAGCAGTCCTTCCATTCGGGGAGCTTTCTTT
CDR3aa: CASSPSIRGAFF

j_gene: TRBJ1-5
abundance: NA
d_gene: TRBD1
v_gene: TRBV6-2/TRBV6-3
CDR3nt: TGTGCCAGCAGTCATACGACAGGGGGCAATCAGCCCCAGCATTTT
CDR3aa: CASSHTTGGNQPQHF

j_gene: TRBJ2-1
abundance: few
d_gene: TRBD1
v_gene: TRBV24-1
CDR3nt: TGTGCCACCAGTGATGACCGGGACAGGGGGATCTATGAGCAGTTCTTC
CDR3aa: CATSDDRDRGIYEQFF

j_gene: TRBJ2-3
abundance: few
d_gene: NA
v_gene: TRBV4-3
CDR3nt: TGCGCCAGCAGCTCAAGTCTCCCAACAGGGACAGATACGCAGTATTTT
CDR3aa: CASSSSLPTGTDTQYF

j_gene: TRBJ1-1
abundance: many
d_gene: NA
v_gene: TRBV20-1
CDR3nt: TGCAGTGCTAGAAAGTCGGGGGCACTACCCGGTTTCTTT
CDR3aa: CSARKSGALPGFF

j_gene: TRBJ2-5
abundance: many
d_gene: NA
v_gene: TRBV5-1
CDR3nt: TGCGCCAGCAGCTTGGTGACCCCTCCAGAGACCCAGTACTTC
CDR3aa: CASSLVTPPETQYF

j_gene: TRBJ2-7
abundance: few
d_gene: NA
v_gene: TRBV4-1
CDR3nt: TGCGCCAGCAGCCACCCCGGGGGCCGGGCCTACGAGCAGTACTTC
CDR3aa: CASSHPGGRAYEQYF

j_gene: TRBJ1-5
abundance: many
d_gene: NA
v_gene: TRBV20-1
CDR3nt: TGCAGTGCTCACAGGTTGAGGCAGCCCCAGCATTTT
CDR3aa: CSAHRLRQPQHF

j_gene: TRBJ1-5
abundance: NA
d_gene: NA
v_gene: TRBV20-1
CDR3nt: TGCAGTGCTAGAGTCGACAGTCGGCCCCAGCATTTT
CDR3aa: CSARVDSRPQHF

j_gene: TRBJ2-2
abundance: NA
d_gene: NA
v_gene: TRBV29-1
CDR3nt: TGCAGCGTTGAAGATCCGGCGGGCAGTTGGGACACCGGGGAGCTGTTTTTT
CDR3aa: CSVEDPAGSWDTGELFF

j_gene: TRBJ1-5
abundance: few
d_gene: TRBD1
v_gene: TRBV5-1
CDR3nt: TGCGCCAGCAGCTCCGGGACAGGGTCATATCAGCCCCAGCATTTT
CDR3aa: CASSSGTGSYQPQHF

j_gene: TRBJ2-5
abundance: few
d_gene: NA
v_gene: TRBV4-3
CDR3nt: TGCGCCAGCAGCCAAGATCGAGGGCCAGGGGCGACGGATGAGACCCAGTACTTC
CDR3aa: CASSQDRGPGATDETQYF

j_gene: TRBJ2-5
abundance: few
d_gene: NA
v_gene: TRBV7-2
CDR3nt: TGTGCCAGCAGCTTAGCGTTCGGTAGCTCCGATGAGACCCAGTACTTC
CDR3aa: CASSLAFGSSDETQYF

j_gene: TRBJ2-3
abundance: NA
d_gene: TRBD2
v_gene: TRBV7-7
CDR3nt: TGTGCTAGCAGCGGGGACCCCGCGGATACGCAGTATTTT
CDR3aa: CASSGDPADTQYF

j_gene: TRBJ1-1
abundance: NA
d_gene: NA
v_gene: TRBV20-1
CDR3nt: TGCAGTGCTAGAGATTTAGGGTTGAACACTGAAGCTTTCTTT
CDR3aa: CSARDLGLNTEAFF

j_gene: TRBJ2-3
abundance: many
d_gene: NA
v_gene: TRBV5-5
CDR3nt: TGTGCCAGCAACCTGGGTTGGGGAGATACGCAGTATTTT
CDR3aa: CASNLGWGDTQYF

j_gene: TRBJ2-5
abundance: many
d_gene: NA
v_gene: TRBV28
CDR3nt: TGTGCCAGCAGTATATTGGGGGAGACCCAGTACTTC
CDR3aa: CASSILGETQYF

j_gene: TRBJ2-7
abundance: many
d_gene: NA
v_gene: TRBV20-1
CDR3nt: TGCAGTGCTTCCGGGAACTCGGGCCTCATCTACGAGCAGTACTTC
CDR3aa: CSASGNSGLIYEQYF

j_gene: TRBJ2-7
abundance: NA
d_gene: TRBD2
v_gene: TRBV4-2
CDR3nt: TGTGCCAGCAGCCAATCTGCGCTTGGAGCGGGGGGCCCCGTTAAGCAGTACTTC
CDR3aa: CASSQSALGAGGPVKQYF

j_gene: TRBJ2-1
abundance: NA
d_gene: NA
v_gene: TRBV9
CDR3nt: TGTGCCAGCAGCGTAGCTACCGCCCCATACAATGAGCAGTTCTTC
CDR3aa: CASSVATAPYNEQFF

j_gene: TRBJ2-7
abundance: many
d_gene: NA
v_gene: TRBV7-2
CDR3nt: TGTGCCAGCGGTCGAGACGAGCAGTACTTC
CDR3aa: CASGRDEQYF

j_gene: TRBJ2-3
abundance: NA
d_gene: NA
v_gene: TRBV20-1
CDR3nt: TGCAGTGCTTTAAACAGGCGCCGCATCACAGATACGCAGTATTTT
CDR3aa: CSALNRRRITDTQYF

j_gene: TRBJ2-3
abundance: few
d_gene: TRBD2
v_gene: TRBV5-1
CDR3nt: TGCGCCAGCAGCCTTGGAACTAGCGGAGGCTGGAGCACAGATACGCAGTATTTT
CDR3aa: CASSLGTSGGWSTDTQYF

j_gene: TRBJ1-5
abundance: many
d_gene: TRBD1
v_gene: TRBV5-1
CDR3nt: TGCGCCAGCAGCTCCGGGACAGAAGGCCAGCCCCAGCATTTT
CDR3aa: CASSSGTEGQPQHF

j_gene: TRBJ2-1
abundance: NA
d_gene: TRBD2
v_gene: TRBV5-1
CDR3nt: TGCGCCAGCAGCATACTAGCGGGCGACAATGAGCAGTTCTTC
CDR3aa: CASSILAGDNEQFF

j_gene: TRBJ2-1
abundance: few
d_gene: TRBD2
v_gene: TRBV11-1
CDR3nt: TGTGCCAGCAGCTTCGGACTAGCGGGTTCTTTCTCCTACAATGAGCAGTTCTTC
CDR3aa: CASSFGLAGSFSYNEQFF

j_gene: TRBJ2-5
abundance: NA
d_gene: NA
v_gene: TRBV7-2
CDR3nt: TGTGCCAGCAGCTACCAGGGTAGCGAGGGAGAGACCCAGTACTTC
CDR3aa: CASSYQGSEGETQYF

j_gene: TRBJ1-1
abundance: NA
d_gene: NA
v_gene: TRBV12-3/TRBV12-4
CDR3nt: TGTGCCAGCAGTTTTTGGGCAGAAGAAGCTTTCTTT
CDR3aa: CASSFWAEEAFF

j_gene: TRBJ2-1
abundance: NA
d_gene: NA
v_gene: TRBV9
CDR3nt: TGTGCCAGCAGCGTAGTGGGGGGCCTCGCGTCCTACAATGAGCAGTTCTTC
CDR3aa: CASSVVGGLASYNEQFF

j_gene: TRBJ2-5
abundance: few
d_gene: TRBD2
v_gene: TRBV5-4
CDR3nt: TGTGCCAGCAGCCCCGGGACTAGATGGGAGACCCAGTACTTC
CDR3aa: CASSPGTRWETQYF

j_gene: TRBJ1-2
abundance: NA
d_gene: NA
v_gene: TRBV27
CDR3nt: TGTGCCAGCAGTTTAAATTTCGGGGGTGGCTATGGCTACACCTTC
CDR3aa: CASSLNFGGGYGYTF

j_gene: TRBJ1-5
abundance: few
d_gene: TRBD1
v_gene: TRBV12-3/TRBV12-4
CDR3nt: TGTGCCAGCAGTTACCGACAGGGTCGAGGTCAGCCCCAGCATTTT
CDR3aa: CASSYRQGRGQPQHF

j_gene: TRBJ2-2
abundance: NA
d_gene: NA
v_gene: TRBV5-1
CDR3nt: TGCGCCAGCAGCTTGGACGGGGCAGACACCGGGGAGCTGTTTTTT
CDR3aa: CASSLDGADTGELFF